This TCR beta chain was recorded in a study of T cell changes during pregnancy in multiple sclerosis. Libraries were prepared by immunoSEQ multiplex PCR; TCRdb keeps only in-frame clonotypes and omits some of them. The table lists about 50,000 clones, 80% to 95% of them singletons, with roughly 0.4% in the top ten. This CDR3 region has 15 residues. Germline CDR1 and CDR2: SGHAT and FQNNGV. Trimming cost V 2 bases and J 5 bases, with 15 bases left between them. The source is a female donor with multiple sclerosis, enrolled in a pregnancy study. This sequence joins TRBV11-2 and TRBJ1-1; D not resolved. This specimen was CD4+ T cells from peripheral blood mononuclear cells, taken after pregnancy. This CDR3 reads CASSLTTVLRTEAFF. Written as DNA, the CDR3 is TGTGCCAGCAGCTTAACCACCGTTCTGAGGACTGAAGCTTTCTTT.